Here is one T cell receptor beta chain with its context. This clone was seen only a few times. Its specific antigen is unknown. Base qualities are not at hand, and no much larger clone is one base apart. The trim is 0 bases for V and 16 bases for J, with a gap of 16 bases between the germline ends. Including cysteine and phenylalanine, the CDR3 has 13 amino acids. Only the CDR3 region is kept as DNA, spanning 39 bases read in frame from base 1. CDR1 ENHRY and CDR2 SYGVKD are derived from the germline V gene. The data originate from a study of control samples from healthy donors and cancer patients (dated by TCRdb to 2020 to 2022). The protocol used for the library was the immunoSEQ multiplex PCR assay. The table was pulled from immuneACCESS by TCRdb, which kept in-frame rearrangements only. Such tables lose some clones; where checked, under half of the loss comes from unresolved V genes, and the rest has no known cause. This sample holds tens of thousands of clones; 88% were observed only once. The ten largest clonotypes hold about 39% of the sample.

This clonotype was obtained from a middle-aged man with head and neck cancer. The rearranged segments are TRBV10-3 and TRBJ2-4, with no reliable assignment of the D segment. Source material: PBMCs. Here is the DNA: TGTGCCATCAGTGAGTCATTGGGCAGTCGTAGTTACTTC. This translates into CAISESLGSRSYF.